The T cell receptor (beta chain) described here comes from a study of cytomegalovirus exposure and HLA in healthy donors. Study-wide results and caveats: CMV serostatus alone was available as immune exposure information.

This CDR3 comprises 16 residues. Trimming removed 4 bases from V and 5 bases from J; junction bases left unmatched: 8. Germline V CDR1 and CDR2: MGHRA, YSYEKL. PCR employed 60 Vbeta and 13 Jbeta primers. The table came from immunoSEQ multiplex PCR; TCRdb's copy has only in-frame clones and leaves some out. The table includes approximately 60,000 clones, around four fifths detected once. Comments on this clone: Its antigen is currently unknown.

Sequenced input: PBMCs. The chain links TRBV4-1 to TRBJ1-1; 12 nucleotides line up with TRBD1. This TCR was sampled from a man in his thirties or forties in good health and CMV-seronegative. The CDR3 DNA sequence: TGCGCCAGCAGCCGAACCGGGACAGGGGGCTATACTGAAGCTTTCTTT. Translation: CASSRTGTGGYTEAFF.